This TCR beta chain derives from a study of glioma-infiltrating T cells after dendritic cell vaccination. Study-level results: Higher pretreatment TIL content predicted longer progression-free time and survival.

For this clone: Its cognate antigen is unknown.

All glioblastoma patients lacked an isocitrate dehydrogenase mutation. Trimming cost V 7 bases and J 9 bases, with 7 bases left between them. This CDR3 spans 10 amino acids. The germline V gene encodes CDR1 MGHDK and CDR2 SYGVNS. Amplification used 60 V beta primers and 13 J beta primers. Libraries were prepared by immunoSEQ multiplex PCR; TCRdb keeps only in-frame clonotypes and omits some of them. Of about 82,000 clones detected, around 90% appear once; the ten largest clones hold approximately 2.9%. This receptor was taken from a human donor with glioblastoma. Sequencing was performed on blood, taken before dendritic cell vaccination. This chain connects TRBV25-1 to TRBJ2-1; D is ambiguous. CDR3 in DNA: TGTGCCAGCATTTGGGCTGAGCAGTTCTTC. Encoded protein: CASIWAEQFF.